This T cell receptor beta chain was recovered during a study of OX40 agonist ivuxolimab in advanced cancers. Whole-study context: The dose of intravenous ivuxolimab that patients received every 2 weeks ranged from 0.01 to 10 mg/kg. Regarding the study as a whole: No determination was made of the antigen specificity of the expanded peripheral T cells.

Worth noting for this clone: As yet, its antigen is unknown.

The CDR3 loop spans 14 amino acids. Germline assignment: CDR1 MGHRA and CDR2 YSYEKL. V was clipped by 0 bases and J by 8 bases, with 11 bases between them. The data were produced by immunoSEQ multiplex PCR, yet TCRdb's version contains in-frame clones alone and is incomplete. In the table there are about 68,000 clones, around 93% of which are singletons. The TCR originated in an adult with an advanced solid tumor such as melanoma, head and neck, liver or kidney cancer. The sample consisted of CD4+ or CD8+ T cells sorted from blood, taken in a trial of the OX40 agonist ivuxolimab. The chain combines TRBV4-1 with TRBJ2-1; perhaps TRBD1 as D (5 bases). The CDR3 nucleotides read TGCGCCAGCAGCCAAGATCCTCGGACACATGAGCAGTTCTTC. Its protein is CASSQDPRTHEQFF.